This T cell receptor beta chain appears in the sequencing data of a study of T cells in Graves' hyperthyroidism and ophthalmopathy. Hyperthyroidism in the patients, aged 18 to 65, was newly diagnosed and under 2 months in duration. The CDR3 contains 13 residues. CDR1 and CDR2 (germline): MNHEY, SMNVEV (reference sequence). Trimming took off 8 bases at V and 3 bases at J, with 13 bases between the two ends. TCR beta CDR3 sequences were amplified from RNA transcripts. Primed by the HTBI set, a first-round RT-PCR was run on the TCR CDR3. One entry per CDR3 protein results from TCRdb running MiXCR on the multiplex PCR reads. The sample consists of under 750,000 distinct CDR3 sequences, around 20% of them appearing once.

The specimen was blood. This TCR derives from a woman aged 50 to 60 with Graves' hyperthyroidism that later progressed to Graves' ophthalmopathy. The genes are TRBV27 and TRBJ1-2; D is perhaps TRBD1 (5 bases). The CDR3 DNA reads as TGTGCCAGCGGATATGGGGGGGACTATGGCTACACCTTC. It is translated as CASGYGGDYGYTF.